This record concerns one T cell receptor beta chain sequence. The antigen is not known. The data were obtained in a study of blood T cells in healthy people across ages. The second PCR ran about 6 to 12 cycles with a sample-barcoded 5' primer and J-beta primers. A template-switch adaptor that had 12 random nucleotides put a tag on each cDNA molecule. TCRdb ran MiXCR on the 5' RACE reads and lists one entry per CDR3 protein. Altogether over 950,000 distinct CDR3 sequences are present, roughly 51% being singletons, with the ten largest covering over 20%. Each sample yielded at least 6 million isolated PBMCs. Trimming removed 4 bases from V and 0 bases from J, with 12 bases in between. This CDR3 region has 14 residues. Germline V gene data show CDR1 as GTSNPN and CDR2 as SVGIG (reference sequence). Whole-study findings and limits: Unsorted PBMC material precluded a definitive naive versus antigen-experienced comparison.

This chain uses TRBV30 with TRBJ1-1; tentatively, D is TRBD1 (6 bases). The source of this sequence is a woman aged 60 to 75 in good health. Material: blood. The CDR3 spells CAWTTGRMNTEAFF. The DNA for the CDR3 is TGTGCCTGGACCACAGGGAGGATGAACACTGAAGCTTTCTTT.